This TCR beta chain was found in a study of TIL therapy for anti-PD-1-resistant metastatic lung cancer (dated by TCRdb to the early 2020s). The study in broad terms: Among the enrolled patients, the median age was about 52 years (range about 35-80), and the median tumor PD-L1 proportion score was more than 5.5%. Most of the cohort had lung adenocarcinoma, including several EGFR-mutant tumors and two ALK-rearranged tumors, and half of the patients were either current or former smokers. Across the cohort, whole-exome sequencing showed a median non-synonymous tumor mutation burden of about 1.5 mutations per megabase. Tumor and peripheral blood T cell receptor beta sequencing was used to track clonotypes across tumor, expanded TIL product and serial blood samples. Summary of the overall study and its limitations: Clonal turnover during TIL culture was high, and many clones enriched in the product were not detected in the baseline tumor, suggesting clonal contraction rather than faithful expansion. The cohort was highly selected, including more treatment-naive, never-smoker and oncogene-addicted patients than is typical, which limits generalizability. The study protocol defined all tumor marker inferences as exploratory. Compared with baseline intratumoral T cells, expanded TIL cultures were more clonal and less diverse (median clonality around 6% vs 30%, p < 0.0001).

CDR1 is given as LGHNA and CDR2 as YSLEER, both from the germline V gene. V is trimmed back by 2 bases and J by 8 bases, and the junction contains 10 bases that no gene match accounts for. The CDR3 covers 15 residues, taking in both the cysteine and the phenylalanine. The DNA shown is the 45-base CDR3, in frame from base 1. The immunoSEQ v3 hsTCRB kit was used to amplify TCR beta CDR3 regions from genomic DNA through bias-controlled multiplex PCR. TCR libraries were sequenced on an Illumina NextSeq 500 to about 1.8 million read pairs for survey level or about 5-6 million for deep level. In the original analysis: V, D and J genes were assigned, non-productive sequences were removed, and clonality was reported by immunoSEQ Analyzer software. Repertoires of infused TIL and blood were compared using productive Simpson clonality and the Morisita overlap index of productive TRB rearrangements. Held by TCRdb, this immuneACCESS table contains in-frame sequences only and omits some clones. Under half of the omission traces to an unresolved V gene where checked; the cause of the rest is unknown. V and J calls and clone size are those listed in that table; D and trimming were worked out from the DNA. The sample table contains some 10,000 clones; only one count was recorded for over 70% of them. Approximately 10% of the sample lies in the top ten.

Read against the paper, the sample's time point label means: pre-treatment sample, taken before nivolumab and TIL therapy. Baseline tumor samples were excised metastases, mostly pleural nodules or supraclavicular lymph nodes, from the same resection used to grow TIL. Tumors were collected before any PD-1/PD-L1 blockade, after which patients were given nivolumab, and patients who progressed were given lymphodepletion, an infusion of expanded TIL and IL-2. A phase I trial run at two centers enrolled adults with stage 4 NSCLC between October 2017 and January 2020. Samples were obtained from a single-arm, open-label phase I trial in which tumor-infiltrating lymphocyte therapy with nivolumab was evaluated in advanced non-small cell lung cancer. Portions of each resected tumor were snap-frozen in liquid nitrogen and were stored at -80 degrees C. Tumor regions of interest were selected on H&E sections by laser-capture macrodissection, were pulverized into 15 mg aliquots, and were extracted with Qiagen Allprep kits.

Worth noting for this clone: What antigen it recognizes has not been identified. Base quality data are lacking; no much larger clone is found one base away.

The sequence links TRBV4-3 to TRBJ1-2; 8 bases in between match TRBD1. The specimen was tumor tissue, collected at baseline. This receptor was identified in a person aged 25 to 85 with non-small cell lung cancer. The CDR3 sequence is CASSQQTPGGGGYTF. The bases are TGCGCCAGCAGCCAACAAACGCCAGGGGGCGGCGGCTACACCTTC.